These T cell receptor beta chains were read from a single sample in a study of pediatric ulcerative colitis. Clones were read by immunoSEQ multiplex PCR, and TCRdb kept only the in-frame ones, dropping some. The sample records 30,000 to 45,000 clones, around 78% being singletons. The sample consisted of gut tissue. The receptors were gathered from a boy under 18 with moderate ulcerative colitis. CDR3s include the opening cysteine and the closing phenylalanine or tryptophan. The D gene is left open where the match is weak. The size field is filled for only some rows; it gives once, few, many or a size class.

abundance | j_gene | len | v_gene | d_gene | CDR3aa | CDR3nt
few | TRBJ2-7 | 17 | TRBV11-2 | NA | CASSLGYGARSSYEQYF | TGTGCCAGCAGCTTAGGTTACGGGGCAAGGAGCTCCTACGAGCAGTACTTC
NA | TRBJ2-7 | 13 | TRBV5-5 | NA | CASSSLGQNEQYF | TGTGCCAGCAGCTCCCTCGGACAGAACGAGCAGTACTTC
few | TRBJ2-7 | 15 | TRBV2 | TRBD2 | CASSEVLAGEDEQYF | TGTGCCAGCAGTGAAGTACTAGCGGGGGAGGACGAGCAGTACTTC
NA | TRBJ2-1 | 17 | TRBV14 | TRBD2 | CASSLKKRGSSYNEQFF | TGTGCCAGCAGCCTCAAGAAGCGGGGCAGCTCCTACAATGAGCAGTTCTTC
once | TRBJ1-5 | 13 | TRBV6-5 | NA | CASSSGSLQPQHF | TGTGCCAGCAGTTCTGGCAGTCTTCAGCCCCAGCATTTT
NA | TRBJ2-7 | 13 | TRBV10-1 | NA | CASSSGQSYEQYF | TGCGCCAGCAGTAGTGGACAATCCTACGAGCAGTACTTC
NA | TRBJ1-5 | 16 | TRBV7-9 | NA | CASSFFPGQSNQPQHF | TGTGCCAGCAGCTTTTTCCCGGGACAAAGCAATCAGCCCCAGCATTTT
few | TRBJ2-7 | 15 | TRBV11-3 | TRBD2 | CASRQRLAGGYEQYF | TGTGCCAGCAGACAAAGGCTAGCGGGAGGTTACGAGCAGTACTTC
NA | TRBJ1-1 | 12 | TRBV6-5 | NA | CASSHVGTEAFF | TGTGCCAGCAGTCACGTGGGCACTGAAGCTTTCTTT
once | TRBJ2-5 | 16 | TRBV15 | NA | CATSRGQTEGEETQYF | TGTGCCACCAGCAGAGGCCAGACGGAAGGTGAGGAGACCCAGTACTTC
few | TRBJ1-1 | 13 | TRBV28 | NA | CASSLGQITEAFF | TGTGCCAGCAGTCTAGGACAGATCACTGAAGCTTTCTTT
NA | TRBJ1-2 | 13 | TRBV19 | TRBD1 | CASSIDRGRGYTF | TGTGCCAGTAGCATCGACAGGGGACGAGGCTACACCTTC
NA | TRBJ2-5 | 13 | TRBV29-1 | TRBD1 | CSVTGWGPETQYF | TGCAGCGTGACAGGGTGGGGGCCGGAGACCCAGTACTTC
NA | TRBJ2-3 | 11 | TRBV20-1 | NA | CSAYPYDTQYF | TGCAGTGCTTACCCATACGATACGCAGTATTTT
NA | TRBJ2-7 | 15 | TRBV7-6 | NA | CASSLVSVPAYEQYF | TGTGCCAGCAGCTTAGTCTCTGTGCCCGCCTACGAGCAGTACTTC
NA | TRBJ2-7 | 14 | TRBV5-1 | NA | CASSLRRELGEQYF | TGCGCCAGCAGCTTGCGCAGGGAACTTGGCGAGCAGTACTTC
NA | TRBJ2-5 | 17 | TRBV4-1 | NA | CASSQAGPGASQETQYF | TGCGCCAGCAGCCAAGCGGGCCCGGGGGCCAGCCAAGAGACCCAGTACTTC
NA | TRBJ2-5 | 16 | TRBV28 | TRBD2 | CASSLSPGGTQETQYF | TGTGCCAGCAGTTTATCCCCGGGAGGAACCCAAGAGACCCAGTACTTC
NA | TRBJ2-5 | 14 | TRBV9 | TRBD2 | CASSARLARETQYF | TGTGCCAGCAGCGCCAGACTAGCCCGGGAGACCCAGTACTTC
NA | TRBJ2-1 | 15 | TRBV2 | TRBD1 | CASSSTGTGDNEQFF | TGTGCCAGCAGTTCTACCGGGACAGGAGACAATGAGCAGTTCTTC
NA | TRBJ2-7 | 12 | TRBV7-8 | TRBD1 | CASRGTGAEQYF | TGTGCCAGCAGAGGGACAGGGGCAGAGCAGTACTTC
NA | TRBJ2-1 | 12 | TRBV29-1 | TRBD1 | CSAGQGGDEQFF | TGCAGCGCCGGACAGGGGGGGGATGAGCAGTTCTTC
once | TRBJ1-1 | 13 | TRBV15 | NA | CATSRDQGREAFF | TGTGCCACCAGCAGAGATCAGGGGAGGGAAGCTTTCTTT
NA | TRBJ2-3 | 16 | TRBV28 | TRBD1 | CASSYYRTGSTDTQYF | TGTGCCAGCAGCTATTACCGGACAGGGAGCACAGATACGCAGTATTTT
NA | TRBJ1-2 | 14 | TRBV9 | NA | CASSVAGGNYGYTF | TGTGCCAGCAGCGTAGCTGGGGGGAACTATGGCTACACCTTC
few | TRBJ1-2 | 15 | TRBV9 | TRBD1 | CASSAAGGINYGYTF | TGTGCCAGCAGCGCAGCAGGGGGGATTAACTATGGCTACACCTTC
NA | TRBJ2-3 | 17 | TRBV28 | TRBD2 | CASSSPSSGRATDTQYF | TGTGCCAGCAGTTCCCCAAGTAGCGGGAGGGCCACGGATACGCAGTATTTT
few | TRBJ1-2 | 12 | TRBV5-1 | NA | CASSPGLKGYTF | TGCGCCAGCAGCCCGGGGCTTAAGGGCTACACCTTC
NA | TRBJ2-2 | 18 | TRBV4-1 | TRBD2 | CASSQDPSGVYGVGELFF | TGCGCCAGCAGCCAAGACCCCAGCGGGGTTTACGGGGTCGGGGAGCTGTTTTTT
NA | TRBJ1-4 | 11 | TRBV2 | NA | CASSGGRKLFF | TGTGCCAGCAGTGGAGGGAGGAAACTGTTTTTT
NA | TRBJ2-2 | 14 | TRBV19 | TRBD2 | CASRTSGDTGELFF | TGTGCCAGTAGGACTAGCGGGGACACCGGGGAGCTGTTTTTT
few | TRBJ1-1 | 11 | TRBV5-6 | NA | CASSLNTEAFF | TGTGCCAGCAGCTTGAACACTGAAGCTTTCTTT
once | TRBJ1-1 | 14 | TRBV28 | NA | CASSSGSMNTEAFF | TGTGCCAGCAGTTCAGGGAGTATGAACACTGAAGCTTTCTTT
few | TRBJ2-1 | 19 | TRBV2 | TRBD2 | CASSELGLAGGRTYNEQFF | TGTGCCAGCAGTGAACTTGGACTAGCGGGAGGCAGAACATACAATGAGCAGTTCTTC
NA | TRBJ1-4 | 15 | TRBV4-1 | NA | CASSPGGTTNEKLFF | TGCGCCAGCAGCCCTGGAGGGACAACTAATGAAAAACTGTTTTTT
once | TRBJ2-3 | 16 | TRBV19 | TRBD2 | CASSIEAGVVRNTQYF | TGTGCCAGTAGTATCGAAGCGGGAGTAGTCAGGAACACGCAGTATTTT
NA | TRBJ2-2 | 17 | TRBV27 | TRBD1 | CASSPSTGGMYTGELFF | TGTGCCAGCAGTCCTTCGACAGGGGGCATGTACACCGGGGAGCTGTTTTTT
NA | TRBJ2-7 | 14 | TRBV7-9 | NA | CASRYGGVSYEQYF | TGTGCCAGCAGGTATGGGGGAGTCTCCTACGAGCAGTACTTC
once | TRBJ1-1 | 13 | TRBV11-2 | NA | CASSSDWVNEAFF | TGTGCCAGCAGTTCAGACTGGGTTAATGAAGCTTTCTTT
NA | TRBJ1-5 | 16 | TRBV28 | TRBD1 | CASSLRSGGAGQPQHF | TGTGCCAGCAGTTTAAGATCAGGGGGCGCAGGCCAGCCCCAGCATTTT
NA | TRBJ2-7 | 14 | TRBV6-1 | NA | CASRSGTRGYEQYF | TGTGCCAGCAGATCCGGGACACGCGGCTACGAGCAGTACTTC
NA | TRBJ1-4 | 12 | TRBV11-3 | NA | CASSQEGEKLFF | TGTGCCAGCAGCCAGGAGGGCGAAAAACTGTTTTTT
NA | TRBJ2-5 | 18 | TRBV7-6 | TRBD2 | CASSRETPRGRAQETQYF | TGTGCCAGCAGCCGGGAAACCCCCCGCGGGAGGGCCCAAGAGACCCAGTACTTC